This TCR beta chain is drawn from a study of T cells in Graves' hyperthyroidism and ophthalmopathy. Together with thyroid ultrasound, orbital computed tomography, serum thyroxine and TRAb, clinical symptoms were used for diagnoses. The V and J ends lost 3 bases and 3 bases, in that order; junction bases with no gene match: 3. This CDR3 contains 15 residues. The germline gives CDR1 SNHLY, CDR2 FYNNEI. Regions amplified from RNA transcripts were the TCR beta CDR3 regions. In the first-round RT-PCR of the TCR CDR3, the HTBI primer set was used. Using its own MiXCR run on the multiplex PCR reads, TCRdb lists one record per CDR3 protein. Among approximately 640,000 distinct CDR3 sequences, around 16% were seen once, and the ten largest hold about 14%. At least ten counts were recorded for this clonotype.

Input material: blood. V usage is TRBV2 and J usage is TRBJ2-3; 10 nucleotides match TRBD2. This TCR was recovered from a man aged 45-65 years with Graves' hyperthyroidism. CDR3 bases: TGTGCCAGCAGTGACAGCGGGAGGGCAACAGATACGCAGTATTTT. Translated, it gives CASSDSGRATDTQYF.